A single sample is the source of the 14 T cell receptor beta chains below, sequenced in a study of shared clonotypes between healthy human individuals. Sequencing was performed with immunoSEQ multiplex PCR; in TCRdb, only in-frame clones are kept and a portion is missing. The sample carries about 470,000 clones, roughly 77% recorded once. Source material: PBMCs. The source is a woman between 40 and 50 years old in good health. Some clones in this sample may be carry-over from other donors' samples.

With regard to this clone: This clone may be a read error of a much larger clone one base away. CDR3 in DNA: TGTGCCAGCAGCAGACAGGCGAACACTGAAGCTTTCTTT. It is translated as CASSRQANTEAFF. J is TRBJ1-1 and V is TRBV7-9; a weak D match, TRBD1 (6 bases). Trimming took off 5 bases at V and 1 base at J, with 8 bases between the two ends. CDR3 length: 13 amino acids. Germline V gene lookup returns CDR1 SEHNR and CDR2 FQNEAQ (reference sequence).

V and J are TRBV7-3 and TRBJ2-5; perhaps TRBD2 as D (5 bases). CDR3 length: 13 amino acids. Germline V gene sequence: CDR1 SGHTA, CDR2 FQGTGA. Deletions cut 5 bases from V and 7 bases from J, with 14 bases between. In DNA form, the CDR3 reads TGTGCCAGCAGCCCGACTACCCCGGGGACCCAGTACTTC. This translates into CASSPTTPGTQYF. Looking up the rest from reference TRBV7-3 and TRBJ2-5 gives the full variable domain: GAGVSQTPSNKVTEKGKYVELRCDPISGHTALYWYRQSLGQGPEFLIYFQGTGAADDSGLPNDRFFAVRPEGSVSTLKIQRTERGDSAVYLCASSPTTPGTQYFGPGTRLLVL.

The V and J genes are TRBV7-8 and TRBJ2-1; TRBD2 aligns across 7 bases. The CDR3 sequence is 15 residues long. Germline CDR1 and CDR2: SGHVS and FQNEAQ. Trimming cost V 5 bases and J 7 bases; bases outside gene matches: 11. The CDR3 sequence is CASSLASGAGNEQFF. Written as DNA, the CDR3 is TGTGCCAGCAGCCTGGCCTCGGGAGCGGGAAATGAGCAGTTCTTC.

V gene TRBV7-9 combines with J gene TRBJ2-7; no definite D call. V lost 5 bases and J lost 2, with 19 bases in between. The CDR3 has 16 amino acids. Looked up from germline, CDR1 is SEHNR and CDR2 is FQNEAQ (reference sequence). CDR3 residues: CASSALLTGFAYEQYF. The DNA of the CDR3 is TGTGCCAGCAGCGCCCTACTGACCGGGTTTGCCTACGAGCAGTACTTC.

The V call is TRBV7-2, the J call TRBJ2-7; 9 bases align to TRBD2. This CDR3 spans 15 amino acids. V was clipped by 0 bases and J by 2 bases; unmatched bases: 2. CDR1 and CDR2 from the germline V gene are SGHTA and FQGNSA. The DNA for the CDR3 is TGTGCCAGCAGCTTAGCAACTAGCGGGCCCTACGAGCAGTACTTC. Encoded protein: CASSLATSGPYEQYF.

V usage is TRBV6-1 and J usage is TRBJ1-2; no clear D gene. The CDR3 consists of 13 residues. The V end was cut by 0 bases, the J end by 6 bases, with 8 bases between. Looked up from germline, CDR1 is MNHNS and CDR2 is SASEGT. CDR3 nucleotides: TGTGCCAGCAGTGAAGCGTGGCAGGATGGCTACACCTTC. Its translation: CASSEAWQDGYTF.

This clone came up many times. The same CDR3 also results from other DNA sequences found in this sample. The CDR3 is CASSPGTGELFF. For the CDR3, the DNA is TGTGCCAGCTCACCAGGAACCGGGGAGCTGTTTTTT. The chain recombines TRBV18 with TRBJ2-2; D not resolved. This CDR3 has 12 residues. Germline V CDR1 and CDR2: KGHSH, LQKENI. V lost 2 bases and J 5 bases, leaving 3 bases between the germline ends.

The rearrangement joins TRBV6-1 to TRBJ1-5; D is uncertain. Trimming took off 7 bases at V and 2 bases at J, with 12 bases between the two ends. Germline CDR1 MNHNS, CDR2 SASEGT. This CDR3 is built from 14 residues. CDR3 in amino acids: CASIPGVGNQPQHF. The CDR3 DNA reads as TGTGCCAGCATACCCGGGGTCGGCAATCAGCCCCAGCATTTT.

Note on this clone: Additional DNA sequences in this sample encode the identical CDR3. The J gene is TRBJ2-7, the V gene TRBV5-1, with TRBD2 matching 11 bases. Looked up from germline, CDR1 is SGHRS and CDR2 is YFSETQ. J lost 1 base, V lost 0 bases, and 0 bases had no gene match. The CDR3 totals 15 residues. CDR3 sequence: CASSLGLAGSYEQYF. The DNA for the CDR3 is TGCGCCAGCAGCTTGGGACTAGCGGGATCCTACGAGCAGTACTTC.

The chain combines TRBV18 with TRBJ2-3; 7 bases match TRBD1. V was pared by 2 bases and J by 2 bases, with 4 bases of the junction left unmatched. This CDR3 has 15 residues. Germline loops: CDR1 KGHSH, CDR2 LQKENI. CDR3 sequence: CASSPSQGTTDTQYF. The CDR3 DNA sequence: TGTGCCAGCTCACCATCACAGGGGACCACAGATACGCAGTATTTT.

The chain joins TRBV2 to TRBJ2-5; D is undetermined. V was clipped by 7 bases and J by 3 bases, with 12 bases between them. Germline assignment: CDR1 SNHLY and CDR2 FYNNEI. The CDR3 contains 13 residues. The CDR3 DNA sequence: TGTGCCAGCAAGAGAGACACCGAAGAGACCCAGTACTTC. Translated, it gives CASKRDTEETQYF.

CDR3 DNA: TGCGCCAGCAATTCGCGACAGGGGAATGAGCAGTTCTTC. As protein: CASNSRQGNEQFF. V usage is TRBV5-1 and J usage is TRBJ2-1, with 8 bases lining up with TRBD1. Germline trimming cut 6 bases from V and 7 bases from J; bases unmatched to any gene: 6. This CDR3 region has 13 residues. Germline-derived CDR1 and CDR2 are SGHRS and YFSETQ.

The rearrangement uses TRBV6-5 and TRBJ2-7, with 9 bases identical to TRBD1. The CDR3 sequence is 16 residues long. CDR1 is MNHEY, CDR2 SVGAGI, per germline. The junction had 13 bases not matched to a gene; V was cut back by 4 bases and J by 6 bases. The CDR3 loop reads CASSFTRTGDRLEQYF. The CDR3, as DNA: TGTGCCAGCAGTTTTACCCGGACAGGGGACCGGCTCGAGCAGTACTTC.

J is TRBJ1-5 and V is TRBV28; D gene unclear. V shed 6 bases and J shed 4 bases, with 16 bases lying between them. CDR3 length equals 15 residues. The V gene's germline CDR1 is MDHEN and CDR2 SYDVKM. The CDR3 DNA reads as TGTGCCAGCAGGCAGGATTATGGTGTGAATCAGCCCCAGCATTTT. Its translation is CASRQDYGVNQPQHF.